The 15 T cell receptor beta chains given below trace back to one sample, sequenced in a study of Graves' ophthalmopathy and Graves' hyperthyroidism. The sequenced template was RNA, covering the TCR beta CDR3 region. RT-PCR with HTBI primers came first, then second-round multiplex PCR. TCRdb re-called the multiplex PCR reads through MiXCR, storing one row per CDR3 protein. Of roughly 220,000 distinct CDR3 sequences listed, around 50% are singletons. Sample: peripheral blood. The receptors here all came from an adult man with Graves' ophthalmopathy.

This chain uses TRBV7-6 with TRBJ2-7; TRBD1 matches at 11 bases. In germline, CDR1 is SGHVS, CDR2 FNYEAQ. The CDR3 runs 15 residues. Trimming cost V 5 bases and J 3 bases; bases outside gene matches: 6. DNA of the CDR3: TGTGCCAGCAGCCCACGGACAGGGGGCGACTACGAGCAGTACTTC. Its protein is CASSPRTGGDYEQYF.

This clonotype has a handful of counts. The rearrangement links TRBV5-8 to TRBJ2-5; D is possibly TRBD2 (5 bases). Looked up from germline, CDR1 is SGHTS and CDR2 is YDEGEE. The V gene lost 0 bases and the J gene lost 3 bases, with 9 bases spanning the gap. The CDR3 runs to 14 residues. The DNA of the CDR3 is TGTGCCAGCAGCTTGGCCACTAGAGAAGAGACCCAGTACTTC. Residues: CASSLATREETQYF.

This clonotype has at least ten counts. J is TRBJ2-5 and V is TRBV7-9; D uncertain. Per germline, CDR1 SEHNR and CDR2 FQNEAQ (reference sequence). V shed 5 bases and J shed 4 bases, with 5 bases lying between them. The CDR3 runs 11 residues. The CDR3, as DNA: TGTGCCAGCAGCCAGCTAGAGACCCAGTACTTC. Its protein product is CASSQLETQYF.

Worth noting for this clonotype: At one end the junction does not follow the germline gene, possibly because of a read error. The chain couples TRBV12-3 or TRBV12-4 to TRBJ2-2; D remains ambiguous. This CDR3 region has 8 residues. The CDR3 DNA is TGTGCCATCAGTGAGCTGTTTTTT. It is translated as CAISELFF.

The chain recombines TRBV25-1 with TRBJ1-2; the match to TRBD1 covers 7 bases. Germline lookup yields CDR1 MGHDK and CDR2 SYGVNS. J gave up 1 base and V 8 bases, and 10 bases lay outside the gene matches. The length of the CDR3 is 15 residues. CDR3 sequence (DNA): TGTGCCAGCCGCGGGCCAGGGACAGTTAACTATGGCTACACCTTC. This sequence encodes CASRGPGTVNYGYTF.

As concerns this clonotype: With a much larger clone just one base away, this may be a read error. The genes are TRBV15 and TRBJ2-7, with D tentatively TRBD2 (6 bases). This CDR3 contains 14 residues. CDR1 is LNHNV, CDR2 YYDKDF, per germline (reference sequence). Trimming stripped 7 bases from V and 4 bases from J, with 17 bases between. Written as DNA, the CDR3 is TGTGCCACCACAGCGAGGGCAGGGAGGTACGAGCAGTACTTC. It is translated as CATTARAGRYEQYF.

The V gene is TRBV20-1, the J gene TRBJ1-5; D is possibly TRBD1 (5 bases). This CDR3 has 14 amino acids. From germline, CDR1 is DFQATT and CDR2 SNEGSKA (reference sequence). The V gene lost 5 bases and the J gene lost 4 bases, with 15 bases spanning the gap. CDR3 in DNA: TGCAGTGCTTCACGGGACGGAAAGAATCAGCCCCAGCATTTT. The encoded protein is CSASRDGKNQPQHF.

A note on this clonotype: A read error may account for a junction end that differs from germline. This chain links TRBV9 with TRBJ2-7; a possible D gene is TRBD1 (6 bases). This CDR3 region has 15 residues. From germline, CDR1 is SGDLS and CDR2 YYNGEE. This chain's CDR3 is CASSSGTMGAYEQYF. As DNA, the CDR3 is TGCGCCAGCAGCTCGGGGACAATGGGTGCCTACGAGCAGTACTTC.

There are a few counts of this clonotype. The chain links TRBV29-1 to TRBJ1-2; D is unclear. The germline V and J ends were trimmed by 7 bases and 4 bases, with 19 bases remaining between them. Germline CDR1 and CDR2: SQVTM and ANQGSEA. The CDR3 is 14 residues long. The CDR3 reads CSAESGGSSYGYTF. The DNA of the CDR3 is TGCAGCGCTGAGAGCGGAGGATCCAGCTATGGCTACACCTTC.

The rearrangement links TRBV25-1 to TRBJ2-7; 10 nucleotides match TRBD1. In germline, CDR1 is MGHDK, CDR2 SYGVNS. The CDR3 covers 18 residues. J was trimmed by 3 bases and V by 5 bases; bases with no gene match: 16. The CDR3 nucleotides are TGTGCCAGCAGTCCATACCCCAGGGACAGGGGTATCGTCTACGAGCAGTACTTC. It specifies CASSPYPRDRGIVYEQYF.

This chain joins TRBV5-6 and TRBJ1-5; D may be TRBD1 (6 bases). Germline V CDR1 and CDR2: SGHDT, YYEEEE. Trimming shortened V by 3 bases and J by 6 bases, and 13 bases separated the two germline ends. The CDR3 runs 14 residues. CDR3 coding DNA: TGTGCCAGCAGCTCCTCAGGGGTTACTCAGCCCCAGCATTTT. This gives the protein CASSSSGVTQPQHF.

This clonotype was seen at least ten times. The V and J genes are TRBV24-1 and TRBJ2-6; D unresolved. The V gene's germline CDR1 is KGHDR and CDR2 SFDVKD. The V and J ends lost 1 base and 0 bases respectively, with 3 bases between them. The CDR3 sequence is 15 residues long. CDR3 amino acids: CATSDLDSGANVLTF. The CDR3 DNA is TGTGCCACCAGTGATTTAGACTCTGGGGCCAACGTCCTGACTTTC.

Only a few counts were recorded for this clonotype. V usage is TRBV4-2 and J usage is TRBJ1-2, with a tentative D call TRBD1 (5 bases). The CDR3 extends over 14 amino acids. Trimming cost V 4 bases and J 2 bases, with 11 bases left between them. Germline CDR1 and CDR2: LGHNA and YNFKEQ. CDR3 protein: CASSPGQMNYGYTF. The CDR3 DNA reads TGTGCCAGCAGCCCGGGGCAGATGAACTATGGCTACACCTTC.

This clonotype was observed a handful of times. The J gene is TRBJ1-2, the V gene TRBV9; D call uncertain. Trimming took off 0 bases at V and 1 base at J, with 7 bases between the two ends. CDR1 is SGDLS, CDR2 YYNGEE, per germline. This CDR3 comprises 14 residues. This CDR3 reads CASSVGNSNYGYTF. DNA for the CDR3: TGTGCCAGCAGCGTAGGGAACAGTAACTATGGCTACACCTTC.

V is TRBV12-3 or TRBV12-4 and J is TRBJ2-7; D not resolved. This CDR3 is 13 amino acids long. Deletions cut 5 bases from V and 6 bases from J, with 14 bases between. The chain's CDR3 is CASSPDLRAEQYF. In DNA form, the CDR3 reads TGTGCCAGCAGTCCGGACCTTCGCGCCGAGCAGTACTTC.